The rows below give T cell receptor beta chains drawn from one sample of a study of blood T cell repertoires in COVID-19. The method was immunoSEQ multiplex PCR; TCRdb's version includes in-frame clones alone and lacks a portion of them. Found here are roughly 380,000 clones, around 91% of them singletons; the top ten hold roughly 1.6%. The sequenced sample was peripheral blood. The receptor source for this set is a woman aged 40 to 50 with COVID-19, enrolled during active disease. CDR3s include the opening cysteine and the closing phenylalanine or tryptophan. Each record gives: D gene, clone size, V gene, J gene, CDR3 DNA, CDR3 protein. A D gene is named only where the DNA matches it firmly. Clone size is given for some rows only: seen once, a few or many times, or a class if the clone is expanded.

TRBD2	.	TRBV6-1	TRBJ2-1	TGTGCCAGCAGTGATTGGACTAGCGGGAGCCCGGGTGAGCAGTTCTTC	CASSDWTSGSPGEQFF
.	.	TRBV5-4	TRBJ1-2	TGTGCCAGCAGCTTGGGCGGAGGAGCTAACTATGGCTACACCTTC	CASSLGGGANYGYTF
.	.	TRBV7-2	TRBJ1-4	TGTGCCAGCAGCCCAACGCGGGCAGATGAAAAACTGTTTTTT	CASSPTRADEKLFF
.	once	TRBV13	TRBJ2-7	TGTGCCAGCAGCTTCAGGGACTCCGACTCCTACGAGCAGTACTTC	CASSFRDSDSYEQYF
TRBD1	.	TRBV19	TRBJ1-2	TGTGCCAGTAGACCAACACCGGGACAGGGGAATGGCTACACCTTC	CASRPTPGQGNGYTF
.	.	TRBV28	TRBJ1-3	TGTGCCAGCAGCCGCTCGGGGGGGGTCTCAGGAAACACCATATATTTT	CASSRSGGVSGNTIYF
TRBD1	once	TRBV7-2	TRBJ2-1	TGTGCCAGCAGCCCGACAGGGCTTTACAATGAGCAGTTCTTC	CASSPTGLYNEQFF
TRBD1	.	TRBV27	TRBJ1-4	TGTGCCAGCAGTATAGACAGGGGTGGAGAAAAACTGTTTTTT	CASSIDRGGEKLFF
.	few	TRBV2	TRBJ1-2	TGTGCCGGAGGACAGTCGGGGGGCTACACCTTC	CAGGQSGGYTF
.	few	TRBV5-6	TRBJ1-1	TGTGCCAGCAGCTTGGTGGCAGGAGGGAGCACTGAAGCTTTCTTT	CASSLVAGGSTEAFF
TRBD1	.	TRBV28	TRBJ1-2	TGTGCCAGCAGCGCGACAGGGATCTATGGCTACACCTTC	CASSATGIYGYTF
.	.	TRBV18	TRBJ1-1	TGTGCCAGCTCACCAGCGGTAGGGGACACTGAAGCTTTCTTT	CASSPAVGDTEAFF
.	.	TRBV7-2	TRBJ2-1	TGTGCCAGCAGCGCCGCTAGTTATCCGGGGAATGAGCAGTTCTTC	CASSAASYPGNEQFF
TRBD2	.	TRBV29-1	TRBJ2-5	TGCAGCGTTGAACCGGGAGGGGAGACCCAGTACTTC	CSVEPGGETQYF
.	.	TRBV4-3	TRBJ1-6	TGCGCCAGCAGCCAAGTGGGCAGGGGCGGATCACCCCTCCACTTT	CASSQVGRGGSPLHF
.	.	TRBV5-1	TRBJ1-4	TGCGCCAGCAAGACCGGGATACTTAATGAAAAACTGTTTTTT	CASKTGILNEKLFF
.	.	TRBV7-9	TRBJ2-1	TGTGCCAGCAGTCAAGCGGCCTTGTCCTACAATGAGCAGTTCTTC	CASSQAALSYNEQFF
.	.	TRBV18	TRBJ2-2	TGTGCCAGCTCACCAGAGACAGGGAGGATCGCCGGGGAGCTGTTTTTT	CASSPETGRIAGELFF
TRBD1	.	TRBV11-3	TRBJ1-3	TGTGCCAGCAGCCCCGGACAGGGCTCTGGAAACACCATATATTTT	CASSPGQGSGNTIYF
TRBD1	.	TRBV30	TRBJ1-3	TGTGCCTGGAGTAACAGGGGGACAGGAGGAAACACCATATATTTT	CAWSNRGTGGNTIYF
TRBD2	.	TRBV27	TRBJ2-5	TGTGCCAGCAACCAGGTACCGGGACTAGTGGAGACCCAGTACTTC	CASNQVPGLVETQYF
TRBD1	.	TRBV28	TRBJ1-4	TGTGCCAGCAGTTTCCCCGGACAGGCAGGGGAAAAACTGTTTTTT	CASSFPGQAGEKLFF
TRBD2	.	TRBV7-2	TRBJ2-7	TGTGCCAGCAGCTTAGCCCCAGGACTAGCGGGGGCCCCTCCCTACGAGCAGTACTTC	CASSLAPGLAGAPPYEQYF
TRBD1	once	TRBV9	TRBJ1-4	TGTGCCAGCAGCCCCCGGCGGACAGGAAGCGAAAAACTGTTTTTT	CASSPRRTGSEKLFF
.	few	TRBV19	TRBJ1-5	TGTGCCAGTAGTCTCCGAGAGTTGGGAGGAGGCAATCAGCCCCAGCATTTT	CASSLRELGGGNQPQHF
TRBD2	.	TRBV7-2	TRBJ2-7	TGTGCCAGCAGCGTTACTAGCGGGGTCCGCTACGAGCAGTACTTC	CASSVTSGVRYEQYF
.	.	TRBV29-1	TRBJ1-6	TGCAGCGTTCAGGAAAAGGGGATTGCCAATTCACCCCTCCACTTT	CSVQEKGIANSPLHF